This T cell receptor (beta chain) was captured by sequencing in a study of human CD4 T cells and Enterobacteriaceae. Findings and limits, study-wide: Ex vivo clonotype reactivity was inferred only by sequence matching.

Comments on this clone: The target antigen is unknown.

All CD4+ cells other than CD45RA+CCR7+CD95- naive cells were sorted as memory, over 98% pure. Swiss blood donation centers supplied the healthy donor blood. CD8+, CD14+, CD16+, CD56+, CD19+ and CD25-bright cells were excluded before sorting. Data came from immunoSEQ multiplex PCR; TCRdb stores just in-frame clones and leaves some out. The sample has 25,000 to 35,000 clones, about 82% seen once. Sequences were obtained from memory CD4+ T cells from blood. This TCR came from a human donor in good health.

The chain's CDR3 is CASREREGLGEQFF. CDR3 nucleotide sequence: TGTGCCAGCAGGGAGCGGGAGGGCCTGGGGGAGCAGTTCTTC. The V call is TRBV6-4, the J call TRBJ2-1, with 10 bases matching TRBD2. Trimming took 6 bases from V and 10 from J; bases not matched to a gene: 9. The germline V gene encodes CDR1 MRHNA and CDR2 SNTAGT. This CDR3 region has 14 residues.